What follows describes a single T cell receptor (beta chain). The data were obtained in a study of T cell changes during pregnancy in multiple sclerosis. The table came from immunoSEQ multiplex PCR; TCRdb's copy has only in-frame clones and leaves some out. Of more than 65,000 clones in the sample, 90% to 95% were seen once. The sample was CD4+ T cells from peripheral blood mononuclear cells, taken before pregnancy. This TCR was recovered from a female donor with multiple sclerosis, enrolled in a pregnancy study.

The CDR3 spells CASVTGGTIGYTF. In DNA, the CDR3 is TGTGCCAGCGTCACAGGGGGCACCATCGGCTACACCTTC. This chain connects TRBV2 to TRBJ1-2; 9 bases are a match to TRBD1. Unmatched junction bases numbered 9, after V lost 8 bases and J lost 8 bases. CDR1 is SNHLY, CDR2 FYNNEI, per germline. The CDR3 length is 13 residues.